This is a list of T cell receptor beta chains from one sample in a study of CD8+CD57+ T cells in acquired aplastic anemia. Each CDR3 protein is one row after TCRdb ran MiXCR on the reads. The table records some 64,000 distinct CDR3 sequences, over 45% of them present only once. Material for sequencing was sorted CD4+, CD8+, or CD8+CD57+ T cells (not recorded which) from PBMCs. The receptors shown here come from a human donor in good health, serving as a control. The CDR3 runs from the conserved cysteine through the conserved F or W.

v_gene	j_gene	CDR3aa
TRBV24-1	TRBJ1-2	CATSEGRQGDNYGYTF
TRBV2	TRBJ2-7	CASSNQCPSYGQYF
TRBV15	TRBJ2-7	CATQRASGTGGHEQYF
TRBV11-2	TRBJ2-1	CASSFDSGRYNEQFF
TRBV5-1	TRBJ1-4	CASSPRHSEKLFF
TRBV4-2	TRBJ2-3	CASSQDTTSGRYF
TRBV15	TRBJ1-1	CATRRQGDTEAFF
TRBV24-1	TRBJ1-1	CATSDDGARNTEAFF
TRBV24-1	TRBJ2-3	CATSFGTAADTQYF
TRBV19	TRBJ2-3	CASSIDRTTQYF
TRBV25-1	TRBJ1-2	CASKGGNRGYTF
TRBV24-1	TRBJ1-2	CATSVGEGYGYTF
TRBV6-1	TRBJ2-3	CASSGGLAGHTDTQYF
TRBV10-3	TRBJ2-3	CAISEGAGHTDTQYF
TRBV10-2	TRBJ2-3	CASSTSVVADTQYF
TRBV3-1	TRBJ2-1	CASSLQRGNEQFF
TRBV5-1	TRBJ1-6	CASSLTSGQNSPLHF
TRBV12-3/TRBV12-4	TRBJ2-5	CASSAGEGTQETQYF
TRBV6-2/TRBV6-3	TRBJ2-7	CASSPHRDGYEQYF
TRBV7-1	TRBJ2-3	CASSPWDFKTSTDTQYF
TRBV29-1	TRBJ2-1	CSVEGRTDRDFYNEQFF
TRBV3-1	TRBJ1-5	CASSQDLEVYQPQHF
TRBV4-1	TRBJ2-5	CASSHALSRTSGLGETQYF
TRBV20-1	TRBJ2-1	CRSTAGGEGQSF
TRBV24-1	TRBJ2-7	CATSGLAGAIYEQYF
TRBV29-1	TRBJ1-4	CSVEVGGGTSNEKLFF
TRBV7-2	TRBJ2-3	CASRQRLVTDTQYF
TRBV10-1	TRBJ2-3	CASSESTDTQYF
TRBV15	TRBJ2-5	CATSRSHRGRETQYF
TRBV6-5	TRBJ2-1	CASSYTRTSGRVNEQFF
TRBV29-1	TRBJ2-3	CSVESVPGGVDTQYF
TRBV5-6	TRBJ2-7	CASSQATGTSHYEQYF